The source of this T cell receptor beta chain is a study of blood T cell repertoires in COVID-19. Study-wide background: From T cells, B-cell-depleted T cells, or PBMCs came the material, which was cDNA or gDNA.

Seattle patient enrollment occurred during active infection, with longitudinal follow-up thereafter. How the authors handled the data: Estimated nucleated cell counts came from reference gene primer amplification. The method was immunoSEQ multiplex PCR; TCRdb's version includes in-frame clones alone and lacks a portion of them. D and trimming come from the DNA, and the V and J calls and clone size come from that table. The data contain 200,000 to 250,000 clones, around 86% of them seen just once; the ten biggest clones take up about 9.4%. Germline loops: CDR1 MNHNY, CDR2 SVGAGI (reference sequence). The CDR3 has 15 amino acids. Between the trimmed V and J ends, which lost 5 bases and 0 bases, there was a span of 11 bases.

The source of this sequence is a woman aged 45-60 years with COVID-19, enrolled during active disease. The sample taken for sequencing was peripheral blood. The chain couples TRBV6-6 to TRBJ1-3, with D unresolved. In nucleotides, the CDR3 is TGTGCCAGCAGTATACCGAGTAACTCTGGAAACACCATATATTTT. Protein: CASSIPSNSGNTIYF.